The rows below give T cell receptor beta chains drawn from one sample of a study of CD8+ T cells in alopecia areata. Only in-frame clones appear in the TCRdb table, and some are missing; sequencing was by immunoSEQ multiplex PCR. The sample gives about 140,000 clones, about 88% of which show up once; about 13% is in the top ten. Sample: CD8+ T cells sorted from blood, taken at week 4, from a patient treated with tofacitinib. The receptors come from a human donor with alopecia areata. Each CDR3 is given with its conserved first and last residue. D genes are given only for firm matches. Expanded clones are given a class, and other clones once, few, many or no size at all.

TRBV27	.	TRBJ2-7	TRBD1	CASSHDRALDEQYF	TGTGCCAGCAGCCACGACAGGGCTCTCGACGAGCAGTACTTC
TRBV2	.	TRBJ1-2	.	CASTGQETYGYTF	TGTGCCAGCACGGGACAAGAAACCTATGGCTACACCTTC
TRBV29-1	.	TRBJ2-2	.	CSVDDLNTGELFF	TGCAGCGTTGACGACTTGAACACCGGGGAGCTGTTTTTT
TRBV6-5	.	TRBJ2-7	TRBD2	CASSPTTSGNYEQYF	TGTGCCAGCAGTCCTACGACTAGCGGGAACTACGAGCAGTACTTC
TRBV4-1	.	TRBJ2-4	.	CASSQDGEGGNIQYF	TGCGCCAGCAGCCAAGATGGTGAGGGCGGGAACATTCAGTACTTC
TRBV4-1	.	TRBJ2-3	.	CASSTPRPDTQYF	TGCGCCAGCAGCACCCCCAGGCCAGATACGCAGTATTTT
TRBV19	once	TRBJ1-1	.	CASSIASGSEAFF	TGTGCCAGTAGTATAGCAAGCGGCTCTGAAGCTTTCTTT
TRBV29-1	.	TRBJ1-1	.	CSVEDPGVNTEAFF	TGCAGCGTTGAAGATCCCGGGGTGAACACTGAAGCTTTCTTT
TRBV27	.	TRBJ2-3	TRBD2	CASSLGLAGGTDTQYF	TGTGCCAGCAGTCTCGGACTAGCGGGAGGCACAGATACGCAGTATTTT
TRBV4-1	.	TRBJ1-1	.	CASRLGQGELEAFF	TGCGCCAGCAGACTGGGACAAGGAGAACTTGAAGCTTTCTTT
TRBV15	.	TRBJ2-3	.	CATSRVRQVPDTQYF	TGTGCCACCAGCAGAGTACGGCAGGTTCCAGATACGCAGTATTTT
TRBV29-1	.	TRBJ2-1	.	CSVGTSHYNEQFF	TGCAGCGTTGGAACTAGCCACTACAATGAGCAGTTCTTC
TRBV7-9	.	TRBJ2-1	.	CASSLEGGPRDEQFF	TGTGCCAGCAGCTTAGAGGGGGGACCCCGCGATGAGCAGTTCTTC
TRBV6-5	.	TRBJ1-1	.	CASTTLSLGSEAFF	TGTGCCAGCACTACCCTTAGTTTGGGGTCTGAAGCTTTCTTT
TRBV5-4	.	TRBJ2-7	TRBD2	CASSLVSGSYEQYF	TGTGCCAGCAGCTTGGTCAGCGGGAGCTACGAGCAGTACTTC
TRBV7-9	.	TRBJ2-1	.	CASSSDGEQFF	TGTGCCAGCAGCTCGGATGGTGAGCAGTTCTTC
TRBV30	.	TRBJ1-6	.	CAWSLGRVNSPLHF	TGTGCCTGGAGCCTTGGCAGGGTCAATTCACCCCTCCACTTT
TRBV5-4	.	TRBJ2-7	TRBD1	CASSLLTGNYEQYF	TGTGCCAGCAGCTTGCTGACAGGGAACTACGAGCAGTACTTC
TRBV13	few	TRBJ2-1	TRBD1	CASSKDRSYNEQFF	TGTGCCAGCAGCAAGGACAGGTCTTACAATGAGCAGTTCTTC
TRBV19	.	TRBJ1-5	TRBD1	CASSSDRAGNQPQHF	TGTGCCAGTAGTTCCGACAGGGCGGGCAATCAGCCCCAGCATTTT
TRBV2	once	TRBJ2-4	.	CASSEATWGELAENIQYF	TGTGCCAGCAGTGAAGCAACCTGGGGGGAACTAGCCGAAAACATTCAGTACTTC
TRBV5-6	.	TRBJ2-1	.	CASSFRDGNEQFF	TGTGCCAGCAGCTTTAGGGACGGGAATGAGCAGTTCTTC
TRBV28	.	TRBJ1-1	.	CASSSDTYTEAFF	TGTGCCAGCAGTTCGGACACTTACACTGAAGCTTTCTTT
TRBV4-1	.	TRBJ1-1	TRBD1	CASSQERSQGTLNTEAFF	TGCGCCAGCAGCCAAGAGCGGTCACAGGGGACTTTGAACACTGAAGCTTTCTTT
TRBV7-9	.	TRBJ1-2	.	CASSFPQGQGYTF	TGTGCCAGCAGCTTTCCCCAGGGGCAAGGCTACACCTTC
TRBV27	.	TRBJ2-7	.	CASSQRQSPYEQYF	TGTGCCAGCAGCCAAAGACAGAGTCCTTACGAGCAGTACTTC
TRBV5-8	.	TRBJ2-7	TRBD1	CASRRSDRVYEQYF	TGTGCCAGCAGACGATCGGACAGGGTCTACGAGCAGTACTTC